Listed below are T cell receptor beta chains from one sample, sequenced in a study of T cells after posttransplantation cyclophosphamide. Profiled with immunoSEQ multiplex PCR; TCRdb holds only in-frame clones, not every one. Of 66,000 or so clones in the sample, around 93% were seen once. Source material: PBMCs. The receptors originated from a woman younger than 45 in good health and a related stem cell transplant donor. CDR3s include the opening cysteine and the closing phenylalanine or tryptophan. The D gene is left open where the match is weak. Some rows have no size entry. The others give once, few or many, or a class for an expanded clone.

j_call: TRBJ1-6; d_call: .; v_call: TRBV5-6; clone_size: .; cdr3_length: 15; cdr3_aa: CASSLRGRYNSPLHF; cdr3_nt: TGTGCCAGCAGCTTACGGGGCCGCTATAATTCACCCCTCCACTTT
j_call: TRBJ1-1; d_call: TRBD1; v_call: TRBV7-2; clone_size: .; cdr3_length: 15; cdr3_aa: CASSSGQGGDTEAFF; cdr3_nt: TGTGCCAGCAGCTCCGGACAGGGAGGTGACACTGAAGCTTTCTTT
j_call: TRBJ2-5; d_call: .; v_call: TRBV7-9; clone_size: .; cdr3_length: 12; cdr3_aa: CASSWVQETQYF; cdr3_nt: TGTGCCAGCAGCTGGGTACAAGAGACCCAGTACTTC
j_call: TRBJ2-3; d_call: .; v_call: TRBV27; clone_size: .; cdr3_length: 15; cdr3_aa: CASSSGGRGADTQYF; cdr3_nt: TGTGCCAGCAGTTCGGGGGGCCGGGGGGCAGATACGCAGTATTTT
j_call: TRBJ2-1; d_call: .; v_call: TRBV4-3; clone_size: .; cdr3_length: 15; cdr3_aa: CASSHSGTRGDEQFF; cdr3_nt: TGCGCCAGCAGCCACTCCGGGACCCGGGGCGATGAGCAGTTCTTC
j_call: TRBJ1-4; d_call: TRBD1; v_call: TRBV7-6; clone_size: .; cdr3_length: 14; cdr3_aa: CASTTTGIFEKLFF; cdr3_nt: TGTGCCAGCACCACGACAGGGATTTTCGAAAAACTGTTTTTT
j_call: TRBJ1-2; d_call: TRBD1; v_call: TRBV30; clone_size: .; cdr3_length: 13; cdr3_aa: CAWSVQGNSGYTF; cdr3_nt: TGTGCCTGGAGTGTACAGGGGAACTCTGGCTACACCTTC
j_call: TRBJ2-3; d_call: .; v_call: TRBV19; clone_size: .; cdr3_length: 15; cdr3_aa: CASSIRQPSTDTQYF; cdr3_nt: TGTGCCAGTAGTATTAGACAGCCTAGCACAGATACGCAGTATTTT
j_call: TRBJ2-7; d_call: TRBD1; v_call: TRBV4-2; clone_size: medium-sized; cdr3_length: 17; cdr3_aa: CASSQEGPGQGFHEQYF; cdr3_nt: TGTGCCAGCAGCCAAGAAGGGCCGGGACAGGGGTTCCACGAGCAGTACTTC
j_call: TRBJ2-2; d_call: .; v_call: TRBV4-3; clone_size: .; cdr3_length: 16; cdr3_aa: CASSQGLRDNTGELFF; cdr3_nt: TGCGCCAGCAGCCAAGGTCTCAGGGACAACACCGGGGAGCTGTTTTTT
j_call: TRBJ1-4; d_call: .; v_call: TRBV7-9; clone_size: .; cdr3_length: 16; cdr3_aa: CASSFHPAGLDEKLFF; cdr3_nt: TGTGCCAGCAGCTTCCACCCGGCGGGGTTGGATGAAAAACTGTTTTTT
j_call: TRBJ1-4; d_call: .; v_call: TRBV4-1; clone_size: .; cdr3_length: 17; cdr3_aa: CASSQVNSGFANEKLFF; cdr3_nt: TGCGCCAGCAGCCAAGTAAACTCGGGATTTGCTAATGAAAAACTGTTTTTT
j_call: TRBJ1-4; d_call: TRBD1; v_call: TRBV28; clone_size: .; cdr3_length: 14; cdr3_aa: CASSLGQGYEKLFF; cdr3_nt: TGTGCCAGCAGTTTGGGACAGGGGTATGAAAAACTGTTTTTT
j_call: TRBJ1-1; d_call: .; v_call: TRBV5-6; clone_size: .; cdr3_length: 12; cdr3_aa: CASSLGQYEAFF; cdr3_nt: TGTGCCAGCAGCTTGGGCCAGTATGAAGCTTTCTTT
j_call: TRBJ1-5; d_call: .; v_call: TRBV7-2; clone_size: .; cdr3_length: 12; cdr3_aa: CASSLANQPQHF; cdr3_nt: TGTGCCAGCAGCTTAGCCAATCAGCCCCAGCATTTT
j_call: TRBJ2-7; d_call: TRBD1; v_call: TRBV5-4; clone_size: .; cdr3_length: 14; cdr3_aa: CASSRNRGWYEQYF; cdr3_nt: TGTGCCAGCAGTCGGAACAGGGGTTGGTACGAGCAGTACTTC
j_call: TRBJ1-2; d_call: .; v_call: TRBV6-5; clone_size: .; cdr3_length: 14; cdr3_aa: CASSYFPREGGYTF; cdr3_nt: TGTGCCAGCAGTTACTTCCCAAGGGAAGGTGGCTACACCTTC
j_call: TRBJ1-1; d_call: .; v_call: TRBV4-2; clone_size: .; cdr3_length: 15; cdr3_aa: CASSQERGRNTEAFF; cdr3_nt: TGTGCCAGCAGCCAAGAGCGGGGCAGGAACACTGAAGCTTTCTTT